A single sample gave rise to the 27 T cell receptor beta chains below, sequenced in a study of cytotoxic CD8 clonotypes in ibrutinib-treated CLL. Profiled with immunoSEQ multiplex PCR; TCRdb holds only in-frame clones, not every one. The sample has tens of thousands of clones, 85% to 90% seen once. Sequences were derived from PBMCs, sampled before ibrutinib treatment. These receptors all come from a human donor with chronic lymphocytic leukemia.

The chain employs TRBV5-1 and TRBJ2-2; weak D call: TRBD1 (5 bases). CDR3 length equals 13 residues. Trimming cost V 4 bases and J 6 bases, with 10 bases left between them. CDR1 is SGHRS and CDR2 is YFSETQ in the germline V gene. The CDR3 protein is CASSLLGPGELFF. DNA for the CDR3: TGCGCCAGCAGCCTACTGGGGCCCGGGGAGCTGTTTTTT.

The chain joins TRBV19 to TRBJ1-5; TRBD1 is a possible D gene (6 bases). The CDR3 has 15 residues. V lost 5 bases, J lost 9 bases, and 20 bases lay in between. Germline V gives CDR1 LNHDA, CDR2 SQIVND (reference sequence). CDR3 region: CASSPDRPGQGPQHF. In nucleotides, the CDR3 is TGTGCCAGTAGTCCCGACAGGCCTGGGCAAGGGCCCCAGCATTTT. Combining the CDR3 with reference TRBV19 and TRBJ1-5 gives the whole variable domain DGGITQSPKYLFRKEGQNVTLSCEQNLNHDAMYWYRQDPGQGLRLIYYSQIVNDFQKGDIAEGYSVSREKKESFPLTVTSAQKNPTAFYLCASSPDRPGQGPQHFGDGTRLSIL.

This chain uses TRBV27 with TRBJ2-4; D call uncertain. The germline V gene has CDR1 MNHEY and CDR2 SMNVEV (reference sequence). V lost 0 bases and J lost 14, with 14 bases in between. The CDR3 extends over 13 amino acids. The CDR3 DNA is TGTGCCAGCAGTTTATCAACTCCCCCCGGCAAGTACTTC. Amino acids: CASSLSTPPGKYF.

This clone was observed a handful of times. The rearrangement links TRBV7-9 to TRBJ1-1; 7 nucleotides align to TRBD1. Germline assignment: CDR1 SEHNR and CDR2 FQNEAQ (reference sequence). The trim removed 8 bases at V and 0 bases at J, leaving 12 bases unmatched. The CDR3 is 16 amino acids. In DNA form, the CDR3 reads TGTGCCAGCCGCGGGGACAGCGACCTCATGAACACTGAAGCTTTCTTT. This gives the protein CASRGDSDLMNTEAFF.

V and J are TRBV5-1 and TRBJ1-1, with D unclear. V was shortened by 4 bases and J by 0 bases, with 13 bases between the two germline ends. In germline, CDR1 is SGHRS, CDR2 YFSETQ. The CDR3 is 15 amino acids. CDR3 in DNA: TGCGCCAGCAGCCCTGCGGCAGTTATGAACACTGAAGCTTTCTTT. Translation gives CASSPAAVMNTEAFF. The entire variable domain, with the rest obtained from reference TRBV5-1 and TRBJ1-1, is as follows: KAGVTQTPRYLIKTRGQQVTLSCSPISGHRSVSWYQQTPGQGLQFLFEYFSETQRNKGNFPGRFSGRQFSNSRSEMNVSTLELGDSALYLCASSPAAVMNTEAFFGQGTRLTVV.

This rearrangement joins TRBV19 to TRBJ2-2; D not resolved. V was clipped by 3 bases and J by 3 bases, with 8 bases between them. Germline V gene lookup returns CDR1 LNHDA and CDR2 SQIVND (reference sequence). The CDR3 runs 14 residues. CDR3: CASSIGSDTGELFF. For the CDR3, the DNA is TGTGCCAGTAGTATCGGCTCCGACACCGGGGAGCTGTTTTTT.

This clone has just a few counts. The rearrangement uses TRBV7-8 and TRBJ2-5; D unclear. Germline V gene lookup returns CDR1 SGHVS and CDR2 FQNEAQ. The V and J ends lost 1 base and 7 bases respectively, with 7 bases between them. CDR3 length: 12 residues. CDR3: CASSLVSGTQYF. As DNA, the CDR3 is TGTGCCAGCAGCTTAGTATCTGGGACCCAGTACTTC.

The V gene is TRBV30, the J gene TRBJ2-1; no reliable D call. Germline V CDR1 and CDR2: GTSNPN, SVGIG (reference sequence). The CDR3 has 13 residues. V lost 0 bases and J lost 6, with 9 bases in between. The CDR3, as DNA: TGTGCCTGGAGTGTAGGGCAGATCAATGAGCAGTTCTTC. This gives the protein CAWSVGQINEQFF.

The chain uses TRBV30 and TRBJ1-1; D unresolved. Germline CDR1 and CDR2: GTSNPN and SVGIG (reference sequence). CDR3 size: 13 residues. The ends were cut back, 3 bases at V and 0 bases at J, with 8 bases in the middle. Here the CDR3 reads CAWSALMNTEAFF. DNA of the CDR3: TGTGCCTGGAGCGCACTGATGAACACTGAAGCTTTCTTT.

This clone was seen more than once but under ten times. The V and J genes are TRBV6-5 and TRBJ1-1, with 8 positions matching TRBD1. J lost 6 bases, V lost 4 bases, and 10 bases had no gene match. This CDR3 has 15 amino acids. The germline V gene encodes CDR1 MNHEY and CDR2 SVGAGI. CDR3 nucleotide sequence: TGTGCCAGCAGTTCCCAAGGGACAGGCCACGCTGAAGCTTTCTTT. This sequence encodes CASSSQGTGHAEAFF.

V usage is TRBV11-2 and J usage is TRBJ2-7; 7 bases line up with TRBD2. CDR3 size: 15 residues. Germline V CDR1 and CDR2: SGHAT, FQNNGV. V shed 5 bases and J 2 bases; nucleotides not matched to a gene: 9. CDR3 in DNA: TGTGCCAGCAGCCCCCAGTCGGGACTACCCTACGAGCAGTACTTC. This sequence encodes CASSPQSGLPYEQYF.

This clone is a singleton in its sample. This rearrangement joins TRBV2 to TRBJ1-3; TRBD1 matches 8 bases. There are 14 residues in the CDR3. CDR1 is SNHLY, CDR2 FYNNEI, per germline. Trimming at V came to 11 bases and at J to 4 bases, leaving 10 bases not matched to a gene. CDR3 nucleotides: TGTGCCGTGGGTGACAGGGGACAAGGAAACACCATATATTTT. Translating it yields CAVGDRGQGNTIYF.

The chain couples TRBV7-2 to TRBJ2-2; D not certain. Germline V lookup: CDR1 SGHTA, CDR2 FQGNSA. V lost 5 bases and J lost 4, with 14 bases in between. The CDR3 sequence is 15 residues long. This chain's CDR3 is CASSTDRLTTGELFF. The CDR3 DNA sequence: TGTGCCAGCAGCACGGACCGTCTAACCACCGGGGAGCTGTTTTTT.

The rearrangement uses TRBV5-1 and TRBJ1-4, with D unresolved. Trimming left V 1 base short and J 3 bases short, with 10 bases between. The CDR3 spans 15 residues. Germline CDR1 reads SGHRS; CDR2 reads YFSETQ. CDR3 bases: TGCGCCAGCAGCTTGTTAAACAGACCTAATGAAAAACTGTTTTTT. Encoded protein: CASSLLNRPNEKLFF.

The rearrangement joins TRBV19 to TRBJ2-7, with 10 bases fitting TRBD2. V dropped 5 bases and J dropped 0; count of bases not matched to a gene: 10. Germline V gene data show CDR1 as LNHDA and CDR2 as SQIVND (reference sequence). The CDR3 runs to 17 residues. Written as DNA, the CDR3 is TGTGCCAGTAGTCTATCAGGACTAGCGGAGCTCTCCTACGAGCAGTACTTC. Translated, it gives CASSLSGLAELSYEQYF.

This sequence joins TRBV7-8 and TRBJ2-7, with 8 nucleotides matching TRBD1. Trimming at V came to 4 bases and at J to 4 bases, leaving 18 bases not matched to a gene. Germline values: CDR1 SGHVS, CDR2 FQNEAQ. CDR3 size: 18 residues. This CDR3 reads CASSYPGQEVSGVYEQYF. The CDR3 DNA reads as TGTGCCAGCAGCTACCCGGGACAGGAGGTCTCAGGGGTGTACGAGCAGTACTTC.

The chain employs TRBV4-1 and TRBJ2-1, with 16 positions matching TRBD2. CDR1 and CDR2 from the germline V gene are MGHRA and YSYEKL. This CDR3 is built from 17 residues. With 1 base clipped from V and 7 bases from J, the junction kept 4 bases outside the gene matches. CDR3 loop: CASSQGGTSGRVNEQFF. The DNA for the CDR3 is TGCGCCAGCAGCCAAGGGGGGACTAGCGGGAGGGTTAATGAGCAGTTCTTC.

This chain uses TRBV7-8 with TRBJ1-5; D not resolved. The CDR3 covers 13 residues. The germline gives CDR1 SGHVS, CDR2 FQNEAQ. Trimming stripped 1 base from V and 5 bases from J, with 6 bases between. The CDR3 nucleotides are TGTGCCAGCAGCTTAGTCCTTGATCAGCCCCAGCATTTT. Residues: CASSLVLDQPQHF.

CDR3 sequence (DNA): TGTGCCAGCAGCTCCTACCCGGGACAGGGGCATGAAAAACTGTTTTTT. It yields the protein CASSSYPGQGHEKLFF. The chain links TRBV7-9 to TRBJ1-4; 10 bases fit TRBD1. J gave up 6 bases and V 4 bases, and 8 bases lay outside the gene matches. CDR1 and CDR2 (germline): SEHNR, FQNEAQ (reference sequence). This CDR3 region has 16 residues.

V is TRBV9 and J is TRBJ2-1; TRBD2 matches 10 bases. Germline CDR1 and CDR2: SGDLS and YYNGEE. This CDR3 spans 15 amino acids. The V segment lost 0 bases and the J segment 8 bases; nucleotides outside the gene matches: 5. The CDR3 region is CASSVGSGRLDEQFF. The CDR3 DNA is TGTGCCAGCAGCGTAGGTAGCGGGAGGTTAGATGAGCAGTTCTTC.

The chain employs TRBV5-1 and TRBJ2-7; TRBD2 matches 10 bases. The CDR3 extends over 15 amino acids. J gave up 5 bases and V 7 bases, and 12 bases lay outside the gene matches. Germline V gene sequence: CDR1 SGHRS, CDR2 YFSETQ. The CDR3: CASRILAGDSHEQYF. As DNA, the CDR3 is TGCGCCAGCCGCATCCTAGCGGGAGATTCCCACGAGCAGTACTTC.

This sequence joins TRBV29-1 and TRBJ1-2, with a weak D call TRBD1 (5 bases). The V gene lost 7 bases and the J gene lost 4 bases, with 16 bases spanning the gap. Germline CDR1 reads SQVTM; CDR2 reads ANQGSEA. The CDR3 consists of 13 residues. The DNA of the CDR3 is TGCAGCGGGGGGAGCGGAGTACCCTATGGCTACACCTTC. This codes for CSGGSGVPYGYTF. Full variable domain (outside the CDR3, taken from reference TRBV29-1 and TRBJ1-2): SAVISQKPSRDICQRGTSLTIQCQVDSQVTMMFWYRQQPGQSLTLIATANQGSEATYESGFVIDKFPISRPNLTFSTLTVSNMSPEDSSIYLCSGGSGVPYGYTFGSGTRLTVV.

The chain is built from TRBV30 and TRBJ2-1, with TRBD1 identical over 9 bases. CDR1 and CDR2 from the germline V gene are GTSNPN and SVGIG (reference sequence). The trim removed 4 bases at V and 9 bases at J, leaving 10 bases unmatched. There are 14 residues in the CDR3. CDR3 DNA sequence: TGTGCCTGGACCCCCCGGGACAGGGCTGTTGAGCAGTTCTTC. It yields the protein CAWTPRDRAVEQFF. The full variable domain, rest sourced from reference TRBV30 and TRBJ2-1, is SQTIHQWPATLVQPVGSPLSLECTVEGTSNPNLYWYRQAAGRGLQLLFYSVGIGQISSEVPQNLSASRPQDRQFILSSKKLLLSDSGFYLCAWTPRDRAVEQFFGPGTRLTVL.

The V gene is TRBV14, the J gene TRBJ2-7; D perhaps matches TRBD2 (5 bases). The CDR3 runs to 15 residues. Germline V gives CDR1 SGHDN, CDR2 FVKESK. V was trimmed by 6 bases and J by 2 bases, leaving 17 bases between them. Here the CDR3 DNA reads TGTGCCAGCAGTCTCCCCGGCGGGCGGGCCTACGAGCAGTACTTC. Its translation is CASSLPGGRAYEQYF.

The chain is built from TRBV6-1 and TRBJ1-1, with 9 bases aligning to TRBD1. J lost 4 bases, V lost 6 bases, and 3 bases had no gene match. The CDR3 spans 13 residues. Per germline, CDR1 MNHNS and CDR2 SASEGT. The CDR3 spells CASRDRGGTEAFF. The CDR3 nucleotides are TGTGCCAGCAGGGACAGGGGCGGCACTGAAGCTTTCTTT.

The chain couples TRBV9 to TRBJ1-2, with D perhaps TRBD1 (6 bases). The CDR3 length is 14 residues. V lost 4 bases and J lost 6, with 16 bases in between. From germline, CDR1 is SGDLS and CDR2 YYNGEE. The DNA for the CDR3 is TGTGCCAGCAGCAAAAGGACAGTTTTGGATGGCTACACCTTC. Translated: CASSKRTVLDGYTF.

This chain connects TRBV11-3 to TRBJ2-5, with D maybe TRBD1 (5 bases). CDR1 is SGHNT and CDR2 is YENEEA in the germline V gene. The CDR3 totals 14 residues. Trimming took 3 bases from V and 3 from J, leaving 11 bases between them. DNA of the CDR3: TGTGCCAGCAGCTTCGGTCCAGGGAAAGAGACCCAGTACTTC. Translating it yields CASSFGPGKETQYF.